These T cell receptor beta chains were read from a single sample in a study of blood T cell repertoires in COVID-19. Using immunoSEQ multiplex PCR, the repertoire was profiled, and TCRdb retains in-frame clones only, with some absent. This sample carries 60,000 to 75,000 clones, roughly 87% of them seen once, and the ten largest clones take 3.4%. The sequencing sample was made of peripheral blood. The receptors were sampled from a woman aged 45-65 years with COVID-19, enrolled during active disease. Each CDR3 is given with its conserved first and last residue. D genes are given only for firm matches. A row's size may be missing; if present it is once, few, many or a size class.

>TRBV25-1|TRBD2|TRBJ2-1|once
TGTGCCAGCAGTGAATGGGGTCTAGCGGGAGATGCCAATGAGCAGTTCTTC
CASSEWGLAGDANEQFF
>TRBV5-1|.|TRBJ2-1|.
TGCGCCAGCAGCTTGAGAGGGAGTGGTAATGAGCAGTTCTTC
CASSLRGSGNEQFF
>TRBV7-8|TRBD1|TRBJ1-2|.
TGTGCCAGCAGCACGCGGGACAGGGGTCCCTATGGCTACACCTTC
CASSTRDRGPYGYTF
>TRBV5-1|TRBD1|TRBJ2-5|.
TGCGCCAGCAGCCACAACAGGGGGCAAGAGACCCAGTACTTC
CASSHNRGQETQYF
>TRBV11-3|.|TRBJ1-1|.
TGTGCCAGCAGCTTGACAGAAAGGACTGAAGCTTTCTTT
CASSLTERTEAFF
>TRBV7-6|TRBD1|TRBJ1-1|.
TGTGCCAGCAGCTTGACAGGGGGCACTGAAGCTTTCTTT
CASSLTGGTEAFF
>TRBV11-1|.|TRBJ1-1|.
TGTGCCAGCAGCTTAGCGTCGGGGGGTCCCACTGAAGCTTTCTTT
CASSLASGGPTEAFF
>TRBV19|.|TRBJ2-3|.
TGTGCCAGTACAGGGACAGATACGCAGTATTTT
CASTGTDTQYF
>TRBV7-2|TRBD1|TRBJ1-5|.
TGTGCCAGCAATGACCGGGACAGGGGAAACAATCAGCCCCAGCATTTT
CASNDRDRGNNQPQHF
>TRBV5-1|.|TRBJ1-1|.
TGCGCCAGCAGCTTACAGGGAAATAGGAACACTGAAGCTTTCTTT
CASSLQGNRNTEAFF
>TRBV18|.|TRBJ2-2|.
TGTGCCCCATCGGGGGACACCGGGGAGCTGTTTTTT
CAPSGDTGELFF
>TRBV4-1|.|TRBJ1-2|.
TGCGCCAGCAGCCATGCCAACAGTGACTATGGCTACACCTTC
CASSHANSDYGYTF
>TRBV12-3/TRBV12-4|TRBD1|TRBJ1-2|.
TGTGCCAGCAGGCCGACAGGGAACTATGGCTACACCTTC
CASRPTGNYGYTF
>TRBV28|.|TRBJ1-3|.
TGTGCCAGCAGTCCAAACCTGGGACTTCACTCTGGAAACACCATATATTTT
CASSPNLGLHSGNTIYF
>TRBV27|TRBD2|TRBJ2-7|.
TGTGCCAGCAGTATCCTCAGCGGGAGACCCTACGAGCAGTACTTC
CASSILSGRPYEQYF
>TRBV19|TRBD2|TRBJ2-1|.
TGTGCCAGTACCAAGACGCTAGGACTAGCGGGAGACAATGAGCAGTTCTTC
CASTKTLGLAGDNEQFF
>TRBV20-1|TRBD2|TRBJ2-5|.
TGCAGTGCTAGTCCCCTAGCGGGAGAGAACCGGGAGACCCAGTACTTC
CSASPLAGENRETQYF
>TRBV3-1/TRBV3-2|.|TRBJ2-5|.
TGTGCCAGCAGCCAAGATGCAGTTCTCGGAGGGTCCCAGTACTTC
CASSQDAVLGGSQYF
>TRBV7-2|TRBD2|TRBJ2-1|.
TGTGCCAGCAGCTTAGGGTTCGGAGCGGGGCATGAGCAGTTCTTC
CASSLGFGAGHEQFF
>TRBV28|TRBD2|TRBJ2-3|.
TGTGCCAGCAGTTTTGTCCTAGGACTAGCTGCTAGCACAGATACGCAGTATTTT
CASSFVLGLAASTDTQYF
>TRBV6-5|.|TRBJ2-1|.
TGTGCCAGCAGGAGGACAAGCACCAATGAGCAGTTCTTC
CASRRTSTNEQFF
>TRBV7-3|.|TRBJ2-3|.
TGTGCCAGCAGCCAAACAGGGTTTGGTCAAGATACGCAGTATTTT
CASSQTGFGQDTQYF
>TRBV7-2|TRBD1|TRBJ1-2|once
TGTGCCAGCAGCGCATGGACAGGGGATGTGTATGGCTACACCTTC
CASSAWTGDVYGYTF
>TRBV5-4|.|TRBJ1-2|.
TGTGCCAGCAGCGATCAGGGGAACTATGGCTACACCTTC
CASSDQGNYGYTF
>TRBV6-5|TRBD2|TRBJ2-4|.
TGTGCCAGCAGGACCCTAGCGGGAACAGAGTACTTC
CASRTLAGTEYF
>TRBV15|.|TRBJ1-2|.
TGTGCCACCAGCAGAGATAGGGGATCCTATGGCTACACCTTC
CATSRDRGSYGYTF
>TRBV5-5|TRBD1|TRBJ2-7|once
TGTGCCAGCAGCCACGCCGGGACAGCGACTTTCGGGCAGTACTTC
CASSHAGTATFGQYF
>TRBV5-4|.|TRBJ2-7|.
TGTGCCAGCAGCCCCACCAGGGGCGGGGGTGTCTCCGAGCAGTACTTC
CASSPTRGGGVSEQYF
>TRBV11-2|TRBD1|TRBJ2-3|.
TGTGCCAGCAGCTACCTTACCCGTCGACAGGGTAGCACAGATACGCAGTATTTT
CASSYLTRRQGSTDTQYF
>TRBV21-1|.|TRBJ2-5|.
TGTGCCAGCAGCAAAGTCACCAGCGGGAGCTGCTTTTGGATATCCCAAGAGACCCAGTACTTC
CASSKVTSGSCFWISQETQYF
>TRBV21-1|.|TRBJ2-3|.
TGTGCCAGCAGCAAAGGCGATCGGGAGGTAAATACGCAGTATTTT
CASSKGDREVNTQYF
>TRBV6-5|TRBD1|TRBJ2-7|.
TGTGCCAGCATCATTTCACAGGGGTTTGGCGAGCAGTACTTC
CASIISQGFGEQYF
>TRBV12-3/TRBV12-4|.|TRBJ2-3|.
TGTGCCAGCCGTCAGGGTTCGACAGATACGCAGTATTTT
CASRQGSTDTQYF
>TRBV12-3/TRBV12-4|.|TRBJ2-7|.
TGTGCCAGCACAGGCCGCGGGTACCAGCAGTACTTC
CASTGRGYQQYF
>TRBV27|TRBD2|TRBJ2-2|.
TGTGCCAGCAGTTTATCTAACGGGAGGGGCACCGGGGAGCTGTTTTTT
CASSLSNGRGTGELFF
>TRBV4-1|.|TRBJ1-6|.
TGCGCCAGCAGAGCGCAAGGAGGTTATAATTCACCCCTCCACTTT
CASRAQGGYNSPLHF
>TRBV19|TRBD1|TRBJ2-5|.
TGTGCCAGTAGAGCGACAGGGTACCAAGAGACCCAGTACTTC
CASRATGYQETQYF
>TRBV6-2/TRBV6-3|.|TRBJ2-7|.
TGTGCCAGCAGCCCACTATACGAGCAGTACTTC
CASSPLYEQYF
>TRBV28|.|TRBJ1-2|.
TGTGCCAGCAGTTTATTTCCGGGGGGCTACACCTTC
CASSLFPGGYTF
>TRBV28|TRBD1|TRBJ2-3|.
TGTGCCAGCAGTAAGACAGGGGGTTCGCGAAATACGCAGTATTTT
CASSKTGGSRNTQYF
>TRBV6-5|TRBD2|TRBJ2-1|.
TGTGCCAGCAGCGTTAGCGGGTTGGAGCAGTTCTTC
CASSVSGLEQFF
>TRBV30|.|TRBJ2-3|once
TGTGCAATGGGGCGAGATAGCACAGATACGCAGTATTTT
CAMGRDSTDTQYF
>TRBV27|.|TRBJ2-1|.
TGTGCCAGCAAGTACAGGGAGTATGAGCAGTTCTTC
CASKYREYEQFF
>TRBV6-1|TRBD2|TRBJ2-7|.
TGTGCCAGCAGTGTCAGGATCGGGACTATCCCCTACGAGCAGTACTTC
CASSVRIGTIPYEQYF
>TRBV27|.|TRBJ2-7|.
TGTGCCAGCAGTCCTTCCCCCGGGGGCGAGCAGTACTTC
CASSPSPGGEQYF